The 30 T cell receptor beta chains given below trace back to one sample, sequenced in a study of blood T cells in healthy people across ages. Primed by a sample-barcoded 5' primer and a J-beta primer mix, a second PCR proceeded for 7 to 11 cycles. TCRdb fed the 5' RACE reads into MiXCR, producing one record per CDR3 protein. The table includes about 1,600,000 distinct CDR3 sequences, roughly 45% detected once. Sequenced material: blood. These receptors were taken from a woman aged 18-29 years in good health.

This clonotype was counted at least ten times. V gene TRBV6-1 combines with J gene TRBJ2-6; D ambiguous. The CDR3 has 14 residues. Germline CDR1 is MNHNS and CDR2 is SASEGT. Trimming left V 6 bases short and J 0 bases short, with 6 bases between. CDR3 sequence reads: CASSQISGANVLTF. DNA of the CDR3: TGTGCCAGCAGCCAAATCTCTGGGGCCAACGTCCTGACTTTC.

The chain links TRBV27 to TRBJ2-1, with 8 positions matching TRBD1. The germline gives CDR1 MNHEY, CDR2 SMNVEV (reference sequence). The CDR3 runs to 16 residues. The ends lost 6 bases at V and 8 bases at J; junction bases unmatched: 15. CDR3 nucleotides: TGTGCCAGCAGCTGGGCTCGGGACAGGCCTACCTATGAGCAGTTCTTC. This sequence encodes CASSWARDRPTYEQFF.

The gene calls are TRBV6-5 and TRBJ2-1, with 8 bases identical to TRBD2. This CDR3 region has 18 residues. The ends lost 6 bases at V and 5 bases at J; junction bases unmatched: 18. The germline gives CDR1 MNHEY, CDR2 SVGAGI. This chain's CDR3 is CASSYVGLGNTGNNEQFF. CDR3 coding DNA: TGTGCCAGCAGCTACGTGGGACTAGGAAATACCGGAAACAATGAGCAGTTCTTC.

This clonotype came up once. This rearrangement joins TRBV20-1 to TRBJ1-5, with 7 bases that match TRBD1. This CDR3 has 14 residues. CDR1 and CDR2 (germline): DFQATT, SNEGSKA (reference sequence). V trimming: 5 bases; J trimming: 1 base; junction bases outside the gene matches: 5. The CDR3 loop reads CSADPGGSNQPQHF. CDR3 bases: TGCAGTGCTGATCCAGGGGGAAGCAATCAGCCCCAGCATTTT.

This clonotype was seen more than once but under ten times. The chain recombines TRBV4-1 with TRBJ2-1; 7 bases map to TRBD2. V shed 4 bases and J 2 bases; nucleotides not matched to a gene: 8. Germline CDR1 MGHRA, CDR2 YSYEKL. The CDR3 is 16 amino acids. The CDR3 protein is CASSPSSAGAYNEQFF. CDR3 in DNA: TGCGCCAGCAGCCCCTCGTCGGCGGGGGCCTACAATGAGCAGTTCTTC.

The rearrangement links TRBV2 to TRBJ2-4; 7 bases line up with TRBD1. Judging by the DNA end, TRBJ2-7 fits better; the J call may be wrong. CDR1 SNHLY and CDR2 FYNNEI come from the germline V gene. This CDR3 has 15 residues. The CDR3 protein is CASRADRAPTYEQYF. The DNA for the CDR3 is TGTGCCAGCAGGGCTGACAGGGCCCCTACCTACGAGCAGTACTTC.

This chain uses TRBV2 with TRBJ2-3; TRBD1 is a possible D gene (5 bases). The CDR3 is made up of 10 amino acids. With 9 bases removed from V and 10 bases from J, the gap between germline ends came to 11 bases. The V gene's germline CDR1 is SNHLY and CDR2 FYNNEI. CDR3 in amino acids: CASSGQAQYF. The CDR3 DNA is TGTGCCAGTTCAGGGCAGGCGCAGTATTTT.

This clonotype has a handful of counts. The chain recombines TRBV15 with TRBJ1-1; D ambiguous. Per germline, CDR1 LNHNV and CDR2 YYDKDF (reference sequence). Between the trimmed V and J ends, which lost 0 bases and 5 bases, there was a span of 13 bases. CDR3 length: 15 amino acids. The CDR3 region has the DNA TGTGCCACCAGCAGAGATCGGGGTCAGTCGACTGAAGCTTTCTTT. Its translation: CATSRDRGQSTEAFF. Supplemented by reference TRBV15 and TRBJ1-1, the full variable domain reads DAMVIQNPRYQVTQFGKPVTLSCSQTLNHNVMYWYQQKSSQAPKLLFHYYDKDFNNEADTPDNFQSRRPNTSFCFLDIRSPGLGDTAMYLCATSRDRGQSTEAFFGQGTRLTVV.

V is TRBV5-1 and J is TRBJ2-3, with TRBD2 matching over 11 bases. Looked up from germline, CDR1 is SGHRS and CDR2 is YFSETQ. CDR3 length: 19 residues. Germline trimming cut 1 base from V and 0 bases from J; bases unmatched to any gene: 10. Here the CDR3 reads CASSLYAPGLAVSTDTQYF. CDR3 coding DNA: TGCGCCAGCAGCTTGTATGCCCCGGGACTAGCGGTTAGCACAGATACGCAGTATTTT.

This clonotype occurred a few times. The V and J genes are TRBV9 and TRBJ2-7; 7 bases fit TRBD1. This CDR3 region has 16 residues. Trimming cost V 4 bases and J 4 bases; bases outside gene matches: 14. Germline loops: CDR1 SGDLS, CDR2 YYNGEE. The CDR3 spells CASSPDRDLRPYEQYF. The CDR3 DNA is TGTGCCAGCAGCCCAGACAGGGACCTCAGACCATACGAGCAGTACTTC. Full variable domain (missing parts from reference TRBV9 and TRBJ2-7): DSGVTQTPKHLITATGQRVTLRCSPRSGDLSVYWYQQSLDQGLQFLIQYYNGEERAKGNILERFSAQQFPDLHSELNLSSLELGDSALYFCASSPDRDLRPYEQYFGPGTRLTVT.

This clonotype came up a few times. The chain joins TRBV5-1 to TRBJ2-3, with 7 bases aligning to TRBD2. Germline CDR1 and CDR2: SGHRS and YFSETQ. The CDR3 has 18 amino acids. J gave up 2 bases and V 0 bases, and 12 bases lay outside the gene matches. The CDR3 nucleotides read TGCGCCAGCAGCTTGGCCTTGGCGGGAGCTTCCTTCACAGATACGCAGTATTTT. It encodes CASSLALAGASFTDTQYF.

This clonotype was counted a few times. CDR3 nucleotide sequence: TGTGCCAGCAGCTTGTATTGGGATGGCTACACCTTC. It translates to CASSLYWDGYTF. The genes are TRBV5-5 and TRBJ1-2; D unresolved. With 1 base removed from V and 6 bases from J, the gap between germline ends came to 7 bases. The germline V gene has CDR1 SGHKS and CDR2 YYEKEE (reference sequence). The CDR3 has 12 residues.

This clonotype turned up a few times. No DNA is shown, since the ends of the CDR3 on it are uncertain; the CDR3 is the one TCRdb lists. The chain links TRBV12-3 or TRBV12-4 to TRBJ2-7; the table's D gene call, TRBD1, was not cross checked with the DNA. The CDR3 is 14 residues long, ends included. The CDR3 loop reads CASSLGVAGGTRYF.

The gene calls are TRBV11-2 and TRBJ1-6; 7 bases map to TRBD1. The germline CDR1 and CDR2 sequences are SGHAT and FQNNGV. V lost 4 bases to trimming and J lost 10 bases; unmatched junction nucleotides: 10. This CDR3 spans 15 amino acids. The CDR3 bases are TGTGCCAGCAGCTCCCCGACAGGGAGGGTCTCACCCCTCCACTTT. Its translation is CASSSPTGRVSPLHF.

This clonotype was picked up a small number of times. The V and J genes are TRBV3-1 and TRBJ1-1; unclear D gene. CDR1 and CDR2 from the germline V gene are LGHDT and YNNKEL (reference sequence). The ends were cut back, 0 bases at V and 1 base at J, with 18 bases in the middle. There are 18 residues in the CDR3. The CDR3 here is CASSQEVSLGGENTEAFF. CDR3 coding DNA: TGTGCCAGCAGCCAAGAAGTCAGTCTGGGTGGTGAGAACACTGAAGCTTTCTTT.

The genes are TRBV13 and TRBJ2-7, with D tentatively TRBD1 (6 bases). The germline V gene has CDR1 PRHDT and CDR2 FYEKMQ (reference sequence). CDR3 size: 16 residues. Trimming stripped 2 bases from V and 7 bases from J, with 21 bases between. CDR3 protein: CASSLLLSNRADEQYF. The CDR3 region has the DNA TGTGCCAGCAGCTTACTTTTAAGTAACAGGGCGGATGAGCAGTACTTC.

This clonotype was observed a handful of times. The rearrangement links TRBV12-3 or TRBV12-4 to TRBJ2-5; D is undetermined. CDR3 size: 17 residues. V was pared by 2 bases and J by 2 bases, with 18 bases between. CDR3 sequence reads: CASSLFGTRVKQETQYF. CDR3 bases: TGTGCCAGCAGTTTATTCGGAACCCGGGTTAAACAAGAGACCCAGTACTTC.

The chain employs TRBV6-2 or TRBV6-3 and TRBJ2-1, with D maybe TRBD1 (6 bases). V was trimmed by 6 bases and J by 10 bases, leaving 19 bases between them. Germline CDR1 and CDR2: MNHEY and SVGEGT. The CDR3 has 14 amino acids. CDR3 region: CASRTMGARYEQFF. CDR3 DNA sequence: TGTGCCAGCAGGACAATGGGGGCGCGCTACGAGCAGTTCTTC.

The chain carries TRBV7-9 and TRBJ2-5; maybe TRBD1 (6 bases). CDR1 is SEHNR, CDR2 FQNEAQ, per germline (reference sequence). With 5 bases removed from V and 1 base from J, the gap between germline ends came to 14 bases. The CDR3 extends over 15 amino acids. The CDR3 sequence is CASSPGQTFQETQYF. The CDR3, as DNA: TGTGCCAGCAGCCCTGGACAGACATTCCAAGAGACCCAGTACTTC.

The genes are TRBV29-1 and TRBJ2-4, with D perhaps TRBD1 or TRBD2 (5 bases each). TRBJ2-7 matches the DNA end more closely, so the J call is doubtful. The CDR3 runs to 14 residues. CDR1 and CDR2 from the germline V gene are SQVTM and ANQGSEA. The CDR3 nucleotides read TGCTGTGACCGGGACCCCCATGCCTCCTACGAGCAGTACTTC. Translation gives CCDRDPHASYEQYF.

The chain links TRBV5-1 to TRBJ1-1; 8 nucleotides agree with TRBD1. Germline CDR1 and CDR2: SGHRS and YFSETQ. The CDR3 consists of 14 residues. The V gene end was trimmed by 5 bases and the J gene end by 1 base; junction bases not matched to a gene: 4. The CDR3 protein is CASRPGQENTEAFF. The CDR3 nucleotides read TGCGCCAGCAGGCCGGGACAGGAGAACACTGAAGCTTTCTTT.

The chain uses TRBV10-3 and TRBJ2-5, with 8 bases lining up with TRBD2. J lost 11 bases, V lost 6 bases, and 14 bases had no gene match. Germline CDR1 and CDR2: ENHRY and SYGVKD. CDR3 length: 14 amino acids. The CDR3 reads CAIRTGLDGGEQYF. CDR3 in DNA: TGTGCCATCAGAACGGGACTAGATGGTGGTGAGCAGTACTTC.

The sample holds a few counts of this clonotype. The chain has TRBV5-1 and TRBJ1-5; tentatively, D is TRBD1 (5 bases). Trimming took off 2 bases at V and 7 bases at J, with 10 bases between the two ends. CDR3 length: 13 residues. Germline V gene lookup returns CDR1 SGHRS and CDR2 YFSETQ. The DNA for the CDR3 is TGCGCCAGCAGCTTCACGGGGGGGCAGCCCCAGCATTTT. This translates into CASSFTGGQPQHF. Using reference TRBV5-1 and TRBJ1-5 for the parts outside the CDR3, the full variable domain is KAGVTQTPRYLIKTRGQQVTLSCSPISGHRSVSWYQQTPGQGLQFLFEYFSETQRNKGNFPGRFSGRQFSNSRSEMNVSTLELGDSALYLCASSFTGGQPQHFGDGTRLSIL.

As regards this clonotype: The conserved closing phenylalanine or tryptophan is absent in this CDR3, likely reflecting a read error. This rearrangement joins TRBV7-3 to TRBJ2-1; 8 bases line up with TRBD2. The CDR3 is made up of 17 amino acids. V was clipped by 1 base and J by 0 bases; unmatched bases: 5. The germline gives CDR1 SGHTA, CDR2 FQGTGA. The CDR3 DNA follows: TGTGCCAGCAGCTTAATTCCCCTAGCGGGCTCCTACAATGAGCAGTTCTTG. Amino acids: CASSLIPLAGSYNEQFL.

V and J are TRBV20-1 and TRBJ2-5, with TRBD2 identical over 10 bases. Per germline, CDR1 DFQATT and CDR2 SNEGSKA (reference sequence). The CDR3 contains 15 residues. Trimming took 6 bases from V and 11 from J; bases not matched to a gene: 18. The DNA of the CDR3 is TGCAGTGCCCTAACTCTAGCGGGGGTTAACAATGAGCAGTACTTC. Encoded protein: CSALTLAGVNNEQYF.

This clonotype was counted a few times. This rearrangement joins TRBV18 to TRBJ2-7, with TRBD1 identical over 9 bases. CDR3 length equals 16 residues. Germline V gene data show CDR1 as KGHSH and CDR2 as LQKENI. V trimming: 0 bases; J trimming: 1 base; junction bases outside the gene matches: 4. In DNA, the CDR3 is TGTGCCAGCTCACCACCAGGACAGGGGAGGTCCTACGAGCAGTACTTC. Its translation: CASSPPGQGRSYEQYF.

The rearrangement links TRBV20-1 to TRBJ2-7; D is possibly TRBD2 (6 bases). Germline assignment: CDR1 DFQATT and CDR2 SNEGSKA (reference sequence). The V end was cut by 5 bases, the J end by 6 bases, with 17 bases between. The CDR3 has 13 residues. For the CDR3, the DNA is TGCAGTGCTTCCGGGACTCCGGTGTTCGAGCAGTACTTC. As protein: CSASGTPVFEQYF.

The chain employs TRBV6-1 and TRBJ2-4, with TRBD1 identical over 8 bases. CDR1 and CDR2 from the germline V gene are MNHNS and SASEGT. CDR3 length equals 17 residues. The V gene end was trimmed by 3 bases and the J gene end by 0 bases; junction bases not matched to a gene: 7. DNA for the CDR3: TGTGCCAGCAGTGACTACCTCGGACAGGGAGCCAAAAACATTCAGTACTTC. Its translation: CASSDYLGQGAKNIQYF.

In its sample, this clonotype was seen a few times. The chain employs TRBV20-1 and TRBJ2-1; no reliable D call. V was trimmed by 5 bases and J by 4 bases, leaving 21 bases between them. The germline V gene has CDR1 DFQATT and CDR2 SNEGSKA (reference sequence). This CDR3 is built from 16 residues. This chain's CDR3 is CSAPQVRDFVYNEQFF. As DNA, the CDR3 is TGCAGTGCTCCCCAGGTTAGAGACTTCGTTTACAATGAGCAGTTCTTC.

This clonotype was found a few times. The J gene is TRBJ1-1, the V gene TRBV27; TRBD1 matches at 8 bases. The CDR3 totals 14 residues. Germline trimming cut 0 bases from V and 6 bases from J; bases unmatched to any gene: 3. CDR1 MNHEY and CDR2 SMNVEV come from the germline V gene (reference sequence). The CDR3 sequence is CASSLSTGAPEAFF. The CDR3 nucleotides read TGTGCCAGCAGTTTATCGACAGGGGCACCTGAAGCTTTCTTT.